This TCR beta chain was sequenced in a study of T cells in tuberculosis. Study in general: IGRA-negative adolescents, IGRA-positive adolescents with latent tuberculosis and adults with active tuberculosis formed this South African cohort. Samples predate treatment or fall within its first 7 days.

The protocol was immunoSEQ multiplex PCR, while the TCRdb copy is restricted to in-frame clones and leaves out a portion. The data contain tens of thousands of clones, 92% of them singletons. Germline CDR1 reads SQVTM; CDR2 reads ANQGSEA. V lost 4 bases and J lost 4, with 15 bases in between. The CDR3 is 14 residues long. Documented time point: new active TB diagnosis, blood taken before or within 7 days of starting treatment. The genes are TRBV29-1 and TRBJ2-3; D is possibly TRBD2 (6 bases). The sequencing here drew on PBMCs, taken at tuberculosis diagnosis. This clonotype was obtained from an adult with tuberculosis. Some clones in this sample may be carry-over from other donors' samples. The CDR3 region is CSVVPPLAPDTQYF. Here the CDR3 DNA reads TGCAGCGTTGTCCCCCCTCTAGCGCCAGATACGCAGTATTTT.